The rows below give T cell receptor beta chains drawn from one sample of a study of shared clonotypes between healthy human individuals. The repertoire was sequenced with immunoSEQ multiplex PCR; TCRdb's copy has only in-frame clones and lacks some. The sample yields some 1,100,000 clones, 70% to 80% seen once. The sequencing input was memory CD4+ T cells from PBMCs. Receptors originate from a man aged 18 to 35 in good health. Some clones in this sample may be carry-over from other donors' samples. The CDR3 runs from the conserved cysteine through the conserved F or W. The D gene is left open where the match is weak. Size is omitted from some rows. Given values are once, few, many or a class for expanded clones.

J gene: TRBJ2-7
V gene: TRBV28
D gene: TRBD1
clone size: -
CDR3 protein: CASSGRNRGLYEQYF
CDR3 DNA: TGTGCCAGCAGTGGGCGGAACAGGGGTCTCTACGAGCAGTACTTC

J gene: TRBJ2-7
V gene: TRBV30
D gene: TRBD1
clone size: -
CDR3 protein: CAWSVLGTGGRRQKQYF
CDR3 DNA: TGTGCCTGGAGTGTACTCGGGACAGGGGGCAGGAGACAAAAGCAGTACTTC

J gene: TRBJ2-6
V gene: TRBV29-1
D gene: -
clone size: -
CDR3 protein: CSVEKGGGANVLTF
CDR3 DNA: TGCAGCGTTGAAAAAGGCGGTGGGGCCAACGTCCTGACTTTC

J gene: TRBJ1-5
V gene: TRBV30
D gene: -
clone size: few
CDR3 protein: CAWKVGNSNQPQHF
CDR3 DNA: TGTGCCTGGAAAGTCGGCAATAGCAATCAGCCCCAGCATTTT

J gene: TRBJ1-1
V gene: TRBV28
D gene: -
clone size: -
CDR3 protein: CASSLHTKQEGAFF
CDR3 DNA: TGTGCCAGCAGTTTGCATACAAAACAGGAAGGGGCTTTCTTT

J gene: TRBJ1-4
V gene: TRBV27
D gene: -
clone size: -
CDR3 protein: CASSFGRGGGREKLFF
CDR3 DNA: TGTGCCAGCAGTTTTGGCAGGGGAGGGGGACGTGAAAAACTGTTTTTT

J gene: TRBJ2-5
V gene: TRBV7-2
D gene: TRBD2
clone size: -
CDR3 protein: CASSPRGGETQYF
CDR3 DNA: TGTGCCAGCAGCCCGCGCGGGGGTGAGACCCAGTACTTC

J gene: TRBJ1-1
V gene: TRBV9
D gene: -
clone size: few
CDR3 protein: CASSVEGFLNTEAFF
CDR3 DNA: TGTGCCAGCAGCGTCGAGGGCTTCCTGAACACTGAAGCTTTCTTT

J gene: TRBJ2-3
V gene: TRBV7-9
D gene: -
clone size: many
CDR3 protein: CASSLAQITDTQYF
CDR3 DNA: TGTGCCAGCAGCTTGGCCCAAATCACAGATACGCAGTATTTT

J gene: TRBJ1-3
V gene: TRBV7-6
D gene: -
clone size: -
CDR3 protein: CASSSPSSGNTIYF
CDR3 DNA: TGTGCCAGCAGCTCCCCTAGCTCTGGAAACACCATATATTTT

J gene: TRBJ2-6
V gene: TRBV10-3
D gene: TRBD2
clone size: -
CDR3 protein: CAINPGLGTSGANVLTF
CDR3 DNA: TGTGCCATCAACCCGGGACTAGGTACGTCTGGGGCCAACGTCCTGACTTTC

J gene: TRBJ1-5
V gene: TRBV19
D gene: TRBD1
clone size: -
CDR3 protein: CASSTWGGQGSNQPQHF
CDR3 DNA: TGTGCCAGTAGTACATGGGGGGGACAGGGCTCAAATCAGCCCCAGCATTTT

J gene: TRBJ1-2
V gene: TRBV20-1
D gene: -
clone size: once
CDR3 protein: CSASAGNGYTF
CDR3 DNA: TGCAGTGCTAGTGCCGGGAATGGCTACACCTTC

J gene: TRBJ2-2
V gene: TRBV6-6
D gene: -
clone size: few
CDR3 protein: CASHRDSAGTGELFF
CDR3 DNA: TGTGCCAGCCACAGAGACAGCGCCGGTACCGGGGAGCTGTTTTTT

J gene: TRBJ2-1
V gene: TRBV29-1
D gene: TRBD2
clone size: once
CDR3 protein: CSAGTSGRPHSYNEQFF
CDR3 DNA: TGCAGCGCTGGGACTAGCGGGAGGCCTCATTCCTACAATGAGCAGTTCTTC

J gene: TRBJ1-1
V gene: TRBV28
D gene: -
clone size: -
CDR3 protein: CASSFLRGTGGAEAFF
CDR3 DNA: TGTGCCAGCAGTTTCCTGAGGGGGACGGGAGGGGCTGAAGCTTTCTTT

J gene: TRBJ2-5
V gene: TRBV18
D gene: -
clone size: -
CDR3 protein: CASSPSAIQETQYF
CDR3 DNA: TGTGCCAGCTCACCAAGTGCTATACAAGAGACCCAGTACTTC

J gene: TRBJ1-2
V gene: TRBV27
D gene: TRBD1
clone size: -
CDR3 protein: CASSFHRDRGPSDGYTF
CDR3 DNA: TGTGCCAGCAGTTTTCACCGGGACAGGGGCCCATCGGATGGCTACACCTTC

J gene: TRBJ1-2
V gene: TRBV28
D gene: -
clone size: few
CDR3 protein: CASSPRQNYGYTF
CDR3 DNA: TGTGCCAGCAGCCCCCGCCAAAACTATGGCTACACCTTC

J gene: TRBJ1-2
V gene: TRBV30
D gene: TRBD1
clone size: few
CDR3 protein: CAWGQGANPYGYTF
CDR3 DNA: TGTGCCTGGGGACAGGGGGCGAACCCCTATGGCTACACCTTC

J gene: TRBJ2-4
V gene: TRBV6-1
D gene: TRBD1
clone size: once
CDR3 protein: CASRTGSRNIQYF
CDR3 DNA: TGTGCCAGTAGGACAGGGTCTAGGAACATTCAGTACTTC

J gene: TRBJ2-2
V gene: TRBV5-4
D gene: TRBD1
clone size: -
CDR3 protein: CASSPGTGADGELFF
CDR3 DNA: TGTGCCAGCAGCCCCGGGACAGGGGCTGACGGGGAGCTGTTTTTT

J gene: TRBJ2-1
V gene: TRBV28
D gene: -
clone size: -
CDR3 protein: CASSSPTVGSYNEQFF
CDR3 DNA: TGTGCCAGCAGTTCTCCTACCGTAGGCTCCTACAATGAGCAGTTCTTC

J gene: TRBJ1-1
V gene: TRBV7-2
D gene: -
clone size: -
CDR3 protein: CASSLMYGAEAFF
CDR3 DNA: TGTGCCAGCAGCTTAATGTACGGGGCTGAAGCTTTCTTT

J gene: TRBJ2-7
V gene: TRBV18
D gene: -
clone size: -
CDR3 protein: CASSPKGALPYEQYF
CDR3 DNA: TGTGCCAGCTCACCGAAAGGGGCTTTGCCCTACGAGCAGTACTTC

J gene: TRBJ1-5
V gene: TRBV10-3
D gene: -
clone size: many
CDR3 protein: CAISPNNQPQHF
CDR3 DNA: TGTGCCATCAGTCCTAACAATCAGCCCCAGCATTTT

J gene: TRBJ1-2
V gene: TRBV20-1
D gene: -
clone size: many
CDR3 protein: CSGRGVYTF
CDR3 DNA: TGCAGCGGGCGTGGGGTCTACACCTTC

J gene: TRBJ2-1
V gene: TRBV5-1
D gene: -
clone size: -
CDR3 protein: CASSSTRGSLSNEQFF
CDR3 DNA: TGCGCCAGCAGCTCAACAAGGGGGTCTCTGAGCAATGAGCAGTTCTTC

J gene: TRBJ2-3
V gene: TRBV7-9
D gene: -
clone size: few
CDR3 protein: CASSLLQIYTDTQYF
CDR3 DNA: TGTGCCAGCAGCTTATTGCAGATATACACAGATACGCAGTATTTT

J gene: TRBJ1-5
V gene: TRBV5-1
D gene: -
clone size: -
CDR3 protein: CASSLTGLSNQPQHF
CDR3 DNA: TGCGCCAGCAGCTTGACAGGGTTAAGCAATCAGCCCCAGCATTTT

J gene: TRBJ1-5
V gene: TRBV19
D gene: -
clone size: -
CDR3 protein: CATRREPINQPQHF
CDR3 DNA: TGTGCCACCCGCCGGGAGCCGATTAATCAGCCCCAGCATTTT

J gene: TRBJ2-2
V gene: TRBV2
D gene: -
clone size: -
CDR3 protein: CASSGALGFGELFF
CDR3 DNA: TGTGCCAGCAGTGGGGCCTTAGGGTTCGGGGAGCTGTTTTTT

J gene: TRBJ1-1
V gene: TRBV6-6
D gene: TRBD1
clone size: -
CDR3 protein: CASTTGTGNTEAFF
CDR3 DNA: TGTGCCAGCACCACAGGGACAGGGAACACTGAAGCTTTCTTT

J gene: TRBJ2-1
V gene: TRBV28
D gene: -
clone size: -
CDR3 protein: CASTLMDSYNEQFF
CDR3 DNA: TGTGCCAGCACCCTGATGGACTCCTACAATGAGCAGTTCTTC

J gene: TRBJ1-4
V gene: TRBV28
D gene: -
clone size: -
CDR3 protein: CASSQAGASRKLFF
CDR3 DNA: TGTGCCAGCAGCCAAGCTGGGGCCTCCCGGAAACTGTTTTTT

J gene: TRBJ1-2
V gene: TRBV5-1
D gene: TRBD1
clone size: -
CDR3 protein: CASSPDRGYGYTF
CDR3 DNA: TGCGCCAGCAGCCCGGACAGGGGCTATGGCTACACCTTC

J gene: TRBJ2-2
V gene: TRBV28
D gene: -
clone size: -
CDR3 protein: CASSLQVNTGELFF
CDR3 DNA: TGTGCCAGCAGTTTACAGGTGAACACCGGGGAGCTGTTTTTT

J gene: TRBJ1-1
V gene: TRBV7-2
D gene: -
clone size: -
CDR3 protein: CASSFRWRDGAFF
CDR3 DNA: TGTGCCAGCAGCTTTCGGTGGAGGGATGGAGCTTTCTTT

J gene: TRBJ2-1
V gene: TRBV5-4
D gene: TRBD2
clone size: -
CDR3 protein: CASSPRSSGAYNEQFF
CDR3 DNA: TGTGCCAGCAGCCCCCGGTCTAGCGGGGCCTACAATGAGCAGTTCTTC

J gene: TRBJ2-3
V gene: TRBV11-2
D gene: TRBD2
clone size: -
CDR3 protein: CASSGRADTQYF
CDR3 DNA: TGTGCCAGCAGCGGGAGGGCAGATACGCAGTATTTT

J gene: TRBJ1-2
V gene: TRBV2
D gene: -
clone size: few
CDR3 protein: CASGRNYGYTF
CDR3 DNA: TGTGCCAGCGGGCGGAACTATGGCTACACCTTC

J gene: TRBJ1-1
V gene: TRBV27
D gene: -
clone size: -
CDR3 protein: CASESNTEAFF
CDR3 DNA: TGTGCCAGCGAATCCAACACTGAAGCTTTCTTT

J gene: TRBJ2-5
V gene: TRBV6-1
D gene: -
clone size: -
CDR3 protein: CASSFSQGIETQYF
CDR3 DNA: TGTGCCAGCAGTTTCTCTCAAGGTATAGAGACCCAGTACTTC

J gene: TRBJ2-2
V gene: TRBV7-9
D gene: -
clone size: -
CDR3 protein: CASTPGELFF
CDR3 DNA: TGTGCCAGCACCCCCGGGGAGCTGTTTTTT

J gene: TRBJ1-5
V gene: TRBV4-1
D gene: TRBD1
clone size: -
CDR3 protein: CASSQVSGQGTLPPQHF
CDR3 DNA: TGCGCCAGCAGCCAAGTATCTGGACAGGGGACGTTACCGCCCCAGCATTTT

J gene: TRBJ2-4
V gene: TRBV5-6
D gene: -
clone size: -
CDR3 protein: CASSFDRIEAKNIQYF
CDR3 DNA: TGTGCCAGCAGCTTCGACAGGATCGAGGCCAAAAACATTCAGTACTTC

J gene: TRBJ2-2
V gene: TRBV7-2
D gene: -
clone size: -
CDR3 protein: CASSLARPGDTGELFF
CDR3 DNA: TGTGCCAGCAGCTTAGCGCGTCCGGGGGACACCGGGGAGCTGTTTTTT

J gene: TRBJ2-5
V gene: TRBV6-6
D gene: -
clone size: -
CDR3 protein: CASRPNRGGPLETQYF
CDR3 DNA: TGTGCCAGCAGACCGAACAGGGGAGGTCCTCTAGAGACCCAGTACTTC

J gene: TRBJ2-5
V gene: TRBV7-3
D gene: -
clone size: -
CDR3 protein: CASSLGGITGETQYF
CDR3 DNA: TGTGCCAGCAGCCTCGGTGGGATTACGGGGGAGACCCAGTACTTC